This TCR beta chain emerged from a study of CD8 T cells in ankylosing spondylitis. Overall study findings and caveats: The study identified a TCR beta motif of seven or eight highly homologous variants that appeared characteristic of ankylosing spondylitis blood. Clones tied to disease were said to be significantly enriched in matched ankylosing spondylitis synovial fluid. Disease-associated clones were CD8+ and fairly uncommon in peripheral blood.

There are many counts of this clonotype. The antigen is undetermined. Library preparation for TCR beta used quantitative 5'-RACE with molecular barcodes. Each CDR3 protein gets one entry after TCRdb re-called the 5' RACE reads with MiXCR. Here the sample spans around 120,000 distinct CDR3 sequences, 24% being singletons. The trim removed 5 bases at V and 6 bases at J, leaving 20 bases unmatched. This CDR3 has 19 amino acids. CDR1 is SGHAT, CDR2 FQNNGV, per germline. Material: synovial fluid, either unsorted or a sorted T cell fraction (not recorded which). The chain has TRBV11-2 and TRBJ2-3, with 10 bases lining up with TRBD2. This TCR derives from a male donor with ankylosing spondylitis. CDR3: CASSLGLAAAGLSRDTQYF. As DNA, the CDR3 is TGTGCCAGCAGCCTTGGACTAGCGGCGGCCGGGTTGAGTAGGGATACGCAGTATTTT.